Included here is one T cell receptor beta chain sequence, with context. What it recognizes is unknown. A much larger clone differs by one base, so this may be a read error. Using RNA template, CDR3s of TCR alpha and beta were amplified with iRepertoire arm-PCR. Via MiXCR, TCRdb re-called the multiplex PCR reads, giving one row per CDR3 protein. Of about 180,000 distinct CDR3 sequences listed, about 40% were seen once; the top ten hold over 4%. The record originates from a study of glioma-infiltrating T cells. This CDR3 has 11 residues. CDR1 is LNHDA and CDR2 is SQIVND in the germline V gene (reference sequence). Findings and limits, study-wide: Non-neoplastic patients had below-expected tissue-blood divergence, while all gliomas exceeded expectation.

V gene TRBV19 combines with J gene TRBJ1-2; D gene unclear. Sequences were obtained from glioma tissue, nonneoplastic brain tissue, or PBMCs (not recorded which). This clonotype was obtained from a human donor with low-grade glioma or glioblastoma, undergoing nonglioma brain surgery, or in good health (not recorded which). The CDR3, as DNA: TGTGCCAGTCAAGGTTGGAATGGCTACAACTTC. It encodes CASQGWNGYNF. The whole variable domain, filled in from reference TRBV19 and TRBJ1-2, reads DGGITQSPKYLFRKEGQNVTLSCEQNLNHDAMYWYRQDPGQGLRLIYYSQIVNDFQKGDIAEGYSVSREKKESFPLTVTSAQKNPTAFYLCASQGWNGYNFGSGTRLTVV.